These 11 T cell receptor beta chains were sequenced from one sample in a study of blood T cell repertoires in COVID-19. TCRdb keeps only in-frame clones here, not all; method: immunoSEQ multiplex PCR. The sample has some 240,000 clones, approximately 80% seen once. The specimen sequenced was peripheral blood. The receptors were gathered from a woman between 35 and 50 years old who had recovered from COVID-19.

The rearrangement links TRBV6-2 or TRBV6-3 to TRBJ2-2, with 7 bases lining up with TRBD1. CDR3 size: 15 residues. V dropped 5 bases and J dropped 6; count of bases not matched to a gene: 9. From germline, CDR1 is MNHEY and CDR2 SVGEGT. CDR3 sequence reads: CASSATGFSAGELFF. The CDR3 DNA reads as TGTGCCAGCAGTGCGACAGGGTTTTCGGCCGGGGAGCTGTTTTTT.

The chain is built from TRBV2 and TRBJ1-4; 11 bases agree with TRBD1. The CDR3 is 15 residues long. The germline V gene encodes CDR1 SNHLY and CDR2 FYNNEI. J lost 2 bases, V lost 7 bases, and 3 bases had no gene match. CDR3 sequence reads: CASTGQGATNEKLFF. As DNA, the CDR3 is TGTGCCAGCACCGGACAGGGGGCTACTAATGAAAAACTGTTTTTT.

This rearrangement joins TRBV11-2 to TRBJ2-6; D gene uncertain. The germline V and J ends were trimmed by 5 bases and 2 bases, with 10 bases remaining between them. CDR1 SGHAT and CDR2 FQNNGV come from the germline V gene. The CDR3 totals 15 residues. Here the CDR3 reads CASSATPAGANVLTF. The CDR3 nucleotides read TGTGCCAGCAGCGCTACTCCCGCTGGGGCCAACGTCCTGACTTTC.

V usage is TRBV7-9 and J usage is TRBJ2-1; TRBD2 aligns across 7 bases. The CDR3 is made up of 15 amino acids. CDR1 is SEHNR and CDR2 is FQNEAQ in the germline V gene (reference sequence). J lost 0 bases, V lost 5 bases, and 4 bases had no gene match. This CDR3 reads CASSGPGGSYNEQFF. The CDR3 DNA follows: TGTGCCAGCAGCGGCCCGGGGGGCTCCTACAATGAGCAGTTCTTC.

The V gene is TRBV7-9, the J gene TRBJ2-5; D is ambiguous. Trimming took off 2 bases at V and 0 bases at J, with 10 bases between the two ends. Germline-derived CDR1 and CDR2 are SEHNR and FQNEAQ (reference sequence). This CDR3 is built from 15 residues. This chain's CDR3 is CASSLTYYYQETQYF. The CDR3 bases are TGTGCCAGCAGCTTAACGTACTACTACCAAGAGACCCAGTACTTC. Full variable domain (rest looked up from reference TRBV7-9 and TRBJ2-5): DTGVSQNPRHKITKRGQNVTFRCDPISEHNRLYWYRQTLGQGPEFLTYFQNEAQLEKSRLLSDRFSAERPKGSFSTLEIQRTEQGDSAMYLCASSLTYYYQETQYFGPGTRLLVL.

This chain connects TRBV9 to TRBJ2-1; D remains ambiguous. This CDR3 has 14 residues. V was cut by 4 bases and J by 5 bases, with 13 bases left in between. Germline CDR1 reads SGDLS; CDR2 reads YYNGEE. The chain's CDR3 is CASSLAGGHNEQFF. CDR3 bases: TGTGCCAGCAGCCTCGCTGGCGGCCACAATGAGCAGTTCTTC.

The chain carries TRBV3-1 (or the pseudogene TRBV3-2) and TRBJ2-1; D perhaps matches TRBD1 (5 bases). V was shortened by 7 bases and J by 1 base, with 8 bases between the two germline ends. Germline V gives CDR1 LGHDT, CDR2 YNNKEL (reference sequence). This CDR3 has 13 amino acids. This CDR3 reads CASTTASYNEQFF. The CDR3 DNA follows: TGTGCCAGCACGACAGCATCCTACAATGAGCAGTTCTTC.

V usage is TRBV6-5 and J usage is TRBJ2-3; tentatively, D is TRBD1 (6 bases). V was clipped by 7 bases and J by 2 bases, with 7 bases between them. The CDR3 is made up of 12 amino acids. Germline V gives CDR1 MNHEY, CDR2 SVGAGI. The CDR3 DNA reads as TGTGCCAGCACAGGGGACACAGATACGCAGTATTTT. It translates to CASTGDTDTQYF.

The chain carries TRBV2 and TRBJ1-5; 8 bases align to TRBD1. The CDR3 has 13 amino acids. Losses at the gene ends were 6 bases for V and 7 bases for J; bases not matched to a gene: 5. Germline V gene lookup returns CDR1 SNHLY and CDR2 FYNNEI. The CDR3 region has the DNA TGTGCCAGCAGCTCGGACAGGGACCAGCCCCAGCATTTT. Translating it yields CASSSDRDQPQHF.

This chain uses TRBV30 with TRBJ2-1; 8 bases align to TRBD2. V lost 3 bases and J lost 8; bases outside the gene matches: 6. The CDR3 consists of 13 residues. Germline CDR1 reads GTSNPN; CDR2 reads SVGIG (reference sequence). The CDR3 DNA follows: TGTGCCTGGAGGCGGGGGGCGCTTTATGAGCAGTTCTTC. Translation gives CAWRRGALYEQFF.

The CDR3 here is CASRGSGGSNQPQHF. DNA for the CDR3: TGCGCCAGCAGGGGTTCAGGGGGTTCGAATCAGCCCCAGCATTTT. This chain connects TRBV5-1 to TRBJ1-5; 7 bases are shared with TRBD1. This CDR3 has 15 residues. V shed 5 bases, J shed 4 bases, and the junction held 9 bases outside the gene matches. Germline CDR1 reads SGHRS; CDR2 reads YFSETQ.